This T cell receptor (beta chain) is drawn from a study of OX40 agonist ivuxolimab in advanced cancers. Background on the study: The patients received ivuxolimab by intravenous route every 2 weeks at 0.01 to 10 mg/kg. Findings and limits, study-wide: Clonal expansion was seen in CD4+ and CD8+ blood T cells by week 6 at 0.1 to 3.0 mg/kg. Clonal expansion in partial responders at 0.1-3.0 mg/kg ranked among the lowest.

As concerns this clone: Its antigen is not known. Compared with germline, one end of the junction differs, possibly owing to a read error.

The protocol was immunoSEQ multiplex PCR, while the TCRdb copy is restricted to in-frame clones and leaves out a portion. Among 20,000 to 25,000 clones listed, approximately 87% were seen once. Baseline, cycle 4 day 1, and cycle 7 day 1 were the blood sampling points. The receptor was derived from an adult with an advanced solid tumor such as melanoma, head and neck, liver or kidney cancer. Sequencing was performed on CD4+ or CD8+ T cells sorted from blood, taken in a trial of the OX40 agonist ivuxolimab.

DNA of the CDR3: TGTGCCAACAGCGTAGAGGGGCAGGTTGAAGCTTTCTTT. Protein: CANSVEGQVEAFF. The chain carries TRBV9 and TRBJ1-1, with D possibly being TRBD1 (5 bases). The CDR3 runs 13 residues. The germline V gene encodes CDR1 SGDLS and CDR2 YYNGEE.